A selection of T cell receptor beta chains follows, all from one sample in a study of blood T cell repertoires in COVID-19. The repertoire was sequenced with immunoSEQ multiplex PCR; TCRdb's copy has only in-frame clones and lacks some. The table lists under 200,000 clones, approximately 81% of them singletons, with about 5% in the top ten. Sequencing input: PBMCs or T cells enriched from blood (not recorded which). These receptors came from a woman aged 40 to 50 with acute COVID-19. The CDR3 runs from the conserved cysteine through the conserved F or W. The order of the fields is V gene, J gene, CDR3 protein.

v_gene: TRBV11-3
j_gene: TRBJ1-1
CDR3aa: CASSTGGRNTEAFF

v_gene: TRBV12-3/TRBV12-4
j_gene: TRBJ2-4
CDR3aa: CASSLGSGEGFDF

v_gene: TRBV19
j_gene: TRBJ1-2
CDR3aa: CASSIDPTGYGYTF

v_gene: TRBV5-5
j_gene: TRBJ1-4
CDR3aa: CASSLNPSNEKLFF

v_gene: TRBV11-3
j_gene: TRBJ2-2
CDR3aa: CASSPRQGSTGELFF

v_gene: TRBV7-9
j_gene: TRBJ1-4
CDR3aa: CASSRALATNEKLFF

v_gene: TRBV19
j_gene: TRBJ1-6
CDR3aa: CASSEWTGDNSPLHF

v_gene: TRBV6-6
j_gene: TRBJ2-1
CDR3aa: CASSYVRQVEQFF

v_gene: TRBV3-1/TRBV3-2
j_gene: TRBJ2-7
CDR3aa: CASSHLAGYYEQYF

v_gene: TRBV7-9
j_gene: TRBJ2-1
CDR3aa: CASSLERGEQFF

v_gene: TRBV5-5
j_gene: TRBJ1-1
CDR3aa: CASSLEGDMNTEAFF

v_gene: TRBV12-3/TRBV12-4
j_gene: TRBJ1-2
CDR3aa: CASSPGGLGYTF

v_gene: TRBV6-5
j_gene: TRBJ1-3
CDR3aa: CASWTGGSSGNTIYF

v_gene: TRBV28
j_gene: TRBJ2-5
CDR3aa: CASNTPASGSETQYF

v_gene: TRBV28
j_gene: TRBJ1-2
CDR3aa: CASSLSRGTGVGYTF

v_gene: TRBV11-2
j_gene: TRBJ2-3
CDR3aa: CASSLDFGGSDTQYF

v_gene: TRBV21-1
j_gene: TRBJ2-3
CDR3aa: CAASGRLSTDTQYF

v_gene: TRBV5-1
j_gene: TRBJ2-5
CDR3aa: CASSLGENHQETQYF

v_gene: TRBV21-1
j_gene: TRBJ1-6
CDR3aa: CASSKGGGQGISSPLHF

v_gene: TRBV3-1/TRBV3-2
j_gene: TRBJ1-1
CDR3aa: CASSQDRTGRGTEAFF

v_gene: TRBV3-1/TRBV3-2
j_gene: TRBJ1-6
CDR3aa: CASSQDPGGTSPLHF

v_gene: TRBV6-1
j_gene: TRBJ1-2
CDR3aa: CASSSLQGALHGYTF

v_gene: TRBV12-3/TRBV12-4
j_gene: TRBJ1-2
CDR3aa: CASRRDTNYGYTF

v_gene: TRBV4-1
j_gene: TRBJ1-1
CDR3aa: CASGSLLAVNTEAFF

v_gene: TRBV12-3/TRBV12-4
j_gene: TRBJ1-2
CDR3aa: CASSLEESYGYTF

v_gene: TRBV5-4
j_gene: TRBJ2-7
CDR3aa: CASSLGSATYEQYF

v_gene: TRBV5-1
j_gene: TRBJ1-1
CDR3aa: CASSPAGNSWGAFF

v_gene: TRBV7-2
j_gene: TRBJ2-7
CDR3aa: CASSPPGGSSYEQYF

v_gene: TRBV5-5
j_gene: TRBJ2-7
CDR3aa: CASSLDNLPYEQYF

v_gene: TRBV30
j_gene: TRBJ2-5
CDR3aa: CAWSVRGTYQETQYF

v_gene: TRBV7-3
j_gene: TRBJ1-1
CDR3aa: CASSRTGGPNTEAFF

v_gene: TRBV10-2
j_gene: TRBJ1-4
CDR3aa: CASSESTLGNEKLFF

v_gene: TRBV25-1
j_gene: TRBJ1-1
CDR3aa: CASSESLQTNAEAFF

v_gene: TRBV21-1
j_gene: TRBJ1-3
CDR3aa: CASTSGGRGNTIYF

v_gene: TRBV5-5
j_gene: TRBJ2-1
CDR3aa: CASSRGGYNEQFF

v_gene: TRBV4-1
j_gene: TRBJ2-2
CDR3aa: CASSQDSLAGVIGELFF

v_gene: TRBV9
j_gene: TRBJ2-1
CDR3aa: CASSVSGRYNEQFF

v_gene: TRBV4-1
j_gene: TRBJ2-3
CDR3aa: CASSQEGALAGGPRDTQYF

v_gene: TRBV5-6
j_gene: TRBJ1-2
CDR3aa: CASSYTGYSNYGYTF

v_gene: TRBV20-1
j_gene: TRBJ1-5
CDR3aa: CSASGQFSNQPQHF

v_gene: TRBV19
j_gene: TRBJ2-2
CDR3aa: CASSKNTGASTGELFF